Listed here are 13 T cell receptor beta chains from one sample, sequenced in a study of technical replicates of blood from a handful of donors. The assay was immunoSEQ multiplex PCR, and TCRdb's table has in-frame clones only and misses some. The table has about 80,000 clones, around 94% seen once. The sequencing input was T cells isolated from PBMCs. Receptors originate from a human donor in good health.

This clone has a handful of counts. The chain couples TRBV9 to TRBJ1-1, with 9 bases aligning to TRBD1. Per the germline V gene, CDR1 is SGDLS and CDR2 is YYNGEE. J gave up 3 bases and V 4 bases, and 7 bases lay outside the gene matches. This CDR3 is 15 amino acids long. CDR3 nucleotides: TGTGCCAGCAGCACTAACAGGGGGCAAGACACTGAAGCTTTCTTT. It is translated as CASSTNRGQDTEAFF.

The chain links TRBV25-1 to TRBJ1-1; D might be TRBD1 (6 bases). The germline CDR1 and CDR2 sequences are MGHDK and SYGVNS. This CDR3 is 18 amino acids long. Trimming pared 6 bases from V and 1 base from J, leaving 24 bases between. The CDR3 DNA follows: TGTGCCAGCAGCGAAGGGGGGGGAGGACGTCGGGCGAACACTGAAGCTTTCTTT. As protein: CASSEGGGGRRANTEAFF.

The chain links TRBV6-1 to TRBJ1-4; D is perhaps TRBD1 (5 bases). Between the trimmed V and J ends, which lost 2 bases and 8 bases, there was a span of 21 bases. The CDR3 extends over 17 amino acids. Germline V gene data show CDR1 as MNHNS and CDR2 as SASEGT. The CDR3 DNA reads TGTGCCAGCAGTGAACGCTCAGATGGGCGGGGGTTAGAAAAACTGTTTTTT. Translating it yields CASSERSDGRGLEKLFF.

The V gene is TRBV10-3, the J gene TRBJ2-2, with TRBD2 matching 9 bases. J was trimmed by 3 bases and V by 7 bases; bases with no gene match: 3. The CDR3 length is 14 residues. Germline V lookup: CDR1 ENHRY, CDR2 SYGVKD. CDR3: CAIKERGDTGELFF. Here the CDR3 DNA reads TGTGCCATCAAGGAGCGGGGGGACACCGGGGAGCTGTTTTTT.

The CDR3 spells CASFRGGTYEQYF. The CDR3 DNA reads as TGTGCCAGCTTCAGAGGGGGAACCTACGAGCAGTACTTC. This chain links TRBV6-1 with TRBJ2-7, with a weak D call TRBD1 (6 bases). V lost 8 bases to trimming and J lost 2 bases, with 13 bases between them. The CDR3 contains 13 residues. Germline V lookup: CDR1 MNHNS, CDR2 SASEGT.

This clone was counted a single time. The chain employs TRBV9 and TRBJ2-5; TRBD2 is a possible D gene (5 bases). Germline lookup yields CDR1 SGDLS and CDR2 YYNGEE. The CDR3 length is 15 residues. V was trimmed by 0 bases and J by 0 bases, leaving 9 bases between them. CDR3 region: CASSVAWRYQETQYF. The DNA of the CDR3 is TGTGCCAGCAGCGTAGCTTGGAGGTACCAAGAGACCCAGTACTTC.

The chain couples TRBV5-4 to TRBJ2-5; 8 bases align to TRBD1. CDR1 and CDR2 (germline): SGHNT, YYREEE (reference sequence). V shed 4 bases, J shed 4 bases, and the junction held 12 bases outside the gene matches. CDR3 size: 16 residues. The CDR3 is CASSLTGGLALETQYF. Written as DNA, the CDR3 is TGTGCCAGCAGCCTAACAGGGGGATTGGCTCTAGAGACCCAGTACTTC.

The V call is TRBV6-6, the J call TRBJ2-7, with 8 bases matching TRBD1. J lost 3 bases, V lost 2 bases, and 6 bases had no gene match. Germline V gene lookup returns CDR1 MNHNY and CDR2 SVGAGI (reference sequence). This CDR3 has 15 amino acids. CDR3 in DNA: TGTGCCAGCAGTTACGGGGGGACAGGCAACTACGAGCAGTACTTC. Its translation is CASSYGGTGNYEQYF.

This clone has just one count. The chain links TRBV28 to TRBJ2-1; unclear D gene. This CDR3 is 15 amino acids long. Germline loops: CDR1 MDHEN, CDR2 SYDVKM. Trimming took off 6 bases at V and 2 bases at J, with 14 bases between the two ends. The CDR3 DNA follows: TGTGCCAGCAGCCCCTCGCCAGGCGCCTACAATGAGCAGTTCTTC. Residues: CASSPSPGAYNEQFF.

CDR3 sequence reads: CASGPDGTLAQNEQFF. The CDR3 DNA reads TGTGCTAGTGGTCCCGATGGGACACTGGCTCAGAATGAGCAGTTCTTC. The chain joins TRBV12-5 to TRBJ2-1; D perhaps matches TRBD1 (6 bases). The CDR3 spans 16 residues. Germline CDR1 LGHNT, CDR2 FRNRAP. V lost 5 bases, J lost 7 bases, and 21 bases lay in between.

The rearrangement joins TRBV9 to TRBJ2-3; possibly TRBD2 for D (5 bases). The length of the CDR3 is 14 residues. V lost 2 bases and J 4 bases, leaving 11 bases between the germline ends. Germline-derived CDR1 and CDR2 are SGDLS and YYNGEE. The CDR3 spells CASSVLEAPDTQYF. CDR3 coding DNA: TGTGCCAGCAGCGTCCTGGAGGCTCCAGATACGCAGTATTTT.

This clone was seen a single time. The V call is TRBV25-1, the J call TRBJ1-3; D gene uncertain. This CDR3 comprises 12 residues. Trimming removed 9 bases at V and 4 bases at J, with 10 bases between. CDR1 is MGHDK, CDR2 SYGVNS, per germline. The CDR3 sequence is CASRGTGNTIYF. The DNA of the CDR3 is TGTGCCAGTCGAGGTACAGGAAACACCATATATTTT.

This chain uses TRBV15 with TRBJ1-1; D not certain. Germline-derived CDR1 and CDR2 are LNHNV and YYDKDF (reference sequence). The length of the CDR3 is 14 residues. V lost 0 bases to trimming and J lost 1 base, with 6 bases between them. The CDR3 coding sequence is TGTGCCACCAGCAGAGATCTTTCGAACACTGAAGCTTTCTTT. Amino acid sequence: CATSRDLSNTEAFF.